The 13 T cell receptor beta chains below all came from one sample that was sequenced in a study of blood T cell repertoires in COVID-19. Repertoires were generated with immunoSEQ multiplex PCR, while TCRdb's copy carries only in-frame clones and drops some. The table lists about 150,000 clones, approximately 80% of them singletons, with 2.2% in the top ten. Sequencing used peripheral blood. The origin of the receptors is a man aged 65-85 years with acute or convalescent COVID-19.

V usage is TRBV18 and J usage is TRBJ2-1; 10 bases are a match to TRBD1. With 3 bases clipped from V and 7 bases from J, the junction kept 9 bases outside the gene matches. CDR3 length: 16 residues. Germline V lookup: CDR1 KGHSH, CDR2 LQKENI. The CDR3 protein is CASSPMRQGAKNEQFF. The CDR3, as DNA: TGTGCCAGCTCACCCATGCGACAGGGGGCGAAAAATGAGCAGTTCTTC.

In nucleotides, the CDR3 is TGTGCCAGCAGTTCCCGTGCCTCCCCGGGACAGGCGGCGAATTACGAGCAGTACTTC. It translates to CASSSRASPGQAANYEQYF. The chain links TRBV27 to TRBJ2-7, with 8 bases lining up with TRBD1. CDR1 is MNHEY and CDR2 is SMNVEV in the germline V gene (reference sequence). V lost 4 bases, J lost 4 bases, and 21 bases stayed unmatched. The CDR3 contains 19 residues.

V gene TRBV6-5 combines with J gene TRBJ2-1, with 10 bases identical to TRBD2. V gave up 0 bases and J gave up 7 bases; unmatched junction bases: 0. In germline, CDR1 is MNHEY, CDR2 SVGAGI. There are 14 residues in the CDR3. The CDR3 region has the DNA TGTGCCAGCAGTTACTCGGGACTAGCGAATGAGCAGTTCTTC. Translated, it gives CASSYSGLANEQFF.

The V and J genes are TRBV9 and TRBJ2-3; D is undetermined. The CDR3 extends over 14 amino acids. Germline CDR1 is SGDLS and CDR2 is YYNGEE. Trimming pared 0 bases from V and 6 bases from J, leaving 11 bases between. CDR3 sequence: CASSVGPPLDTQYF. The CDR3 DNA sequence: TGTGCCAGCAGCGTAGGGCCCCCGTTGGATACGCAGTATTTT.

The V gene is TRBV5-1, the J gene TRBJ2-3; 9 nucleotides match TRBD1. The junction had 11 bases not matched to a gene; V was cut back by 4 bases and J by 5 bases. Germline CDR1 SGHRS, CDR2 YFSETQ. The CDR3 runs 16 residues. CDR3 sequence reads: CASSRDRAGMVDTQYF. CDR3 in DNA: TGCGCCAGCAGCAGGGACAGGGCAGGGATGGTAGATACGCAGTATTTT.

This chain uses TRBV7-2 with TRBJ1-2; 7 nucleotides agree with TRBD1. Unmatched junction bases numbered 8, after V lost 8 bases and J lost 2 bases. Germline V gene lookup returns CDR1 SGHTA and CDR2 FQGNSA. The CDR3 sequence is 14 residues long. This chain's CDR3 is CASAPQGVNYGYTF. CDR3 sequence (DNA): TGTGCCAGCGCTCCGCAGGGGGTCAACTATGGCTACACCTTC.

The chain uses TRBV5-1 and TRBJ2-7, with 11 positions matching TRBD2. The J segment lost 2 bases and the V segment lost 2 bases, leaving 12 bases of the junction unmatched. The length of the CDR3 is 18 residues. Germline-derived CDR1 and CDR2 are SGHRS and YFSETQ. CDR3 in DNA: TGCGCCAGCAGCTTTGGACTAGCGGGCCAAAGGTCACCCTACGAGCAGTACTTC. Translation gives CASSFGLAGQRSPYEQYF. Full variable domain (outside the CDR3, taken from reference TRBV5-1 and TRBJ2-7): KAGVTQTPRYLIKTRGQQVTLSCSPISGHRSVSWYQQTPGQGLQFLFEYFSETQRNKGNFPGRFSGRQFSNSRSEMNVSTLELGDSALYLCASSFGLAGQRSPYEQYFGPGTRLTVT.

The V gene is TRBV6-4, the J gene TRBJ1-5, with D hard to call. V lost 4 bases, J lost 2 bases, and 12 bases lay in between. The germline gives CDR1 MRHNA, CDR2 SNTAGT. The CDR3 covers 15 residues. CDR3 protein: CASSGGDCGNQPQHF. The CDR3 DNA is TGTGCCAGCAGTGGCGGAGATTGTGGCAATCAGCCCCAGCATTTT.

The chain uses TRBV10-3 and TRBJ1-6, with D perhaps TRBD1 (5 bases). Looked up from germline, CDR1 is ENHRY and CDR2 is SYGVKD. The CDR3 is 16 amino acids. Trimming stripped 5 bases from V and 2 bases from J, with 13 bases between. The CDR3 DNA is TGTGCCATCAGTTCCAGGGAGGCGGCCTATAATTCACCCCTCCACTTT. It is translated as CAISSREAAYNSPLHF.

V and J are TRBV4-2 and TRBJ2-3; the match to TRBD2 covers 12 bases. CDR3 length: 17 residues. Germline trimming cut 2 bases from V and 1 base from J; bases unmatched to any gene: 4. CDR1 is LGHNA, CDR2 YNFKEQ, per germline. The CDR3 region is CASSQKLAGGGTDTQYF. In nucleotides, the CDR3 is TGTGCCAGCAGCCAAAAACTAGCGGGAGGTGGCACAGATACGCAGTATTTT.

This chain links TRBV2 with TRBJ2-1, with 13 bases matching TRBD2. V lost 2 bases and J lost 7; bases outside the gene matches: 5. The V gene's germline CDR1 is SNHLY and CDR2 FYNNEI. The CDR3 runs 16 residues. CDR3 loop: CASSEPGLAGRNEQFF. The DNA for the CDR3 is TGTGCCAGCAGTGAACCGGGACTAGCGGGAAGAAATGAGCAGTTCTTC.

V is TRBV9 and J is TRBJ2-3; perhaps TRBD2 as D (6 bases). This CDR3 comprises 16 residues. Trimming removed 0 bases from V and 3 bases from J, with 14 bases in between. Per germline, CDR1 SGDLS and CDR2 YYNGEE. The CDR3 DNA is TGTGCCAGCAGCGTAGATAATAGCGGAAGAACAGATACGCAGTATTTT. The encoded protein is CASSVDNSGRTDTQYF.

This chain links TRBV12-3 or TRBV12-4 with TRBJ1-5, with D maybe TRBD1 (5 bases). CDR3 length equals 13 residues. The V gene lost 7 bases and the J gene lost 7 bases, with 14 bases spanning the gap. CDR3 coding DNA: TGTGCCAGCAAGGCGTCAGGGTCCCAGCCCCAGCATTTT. Protein: CASKASGSQPQHF.